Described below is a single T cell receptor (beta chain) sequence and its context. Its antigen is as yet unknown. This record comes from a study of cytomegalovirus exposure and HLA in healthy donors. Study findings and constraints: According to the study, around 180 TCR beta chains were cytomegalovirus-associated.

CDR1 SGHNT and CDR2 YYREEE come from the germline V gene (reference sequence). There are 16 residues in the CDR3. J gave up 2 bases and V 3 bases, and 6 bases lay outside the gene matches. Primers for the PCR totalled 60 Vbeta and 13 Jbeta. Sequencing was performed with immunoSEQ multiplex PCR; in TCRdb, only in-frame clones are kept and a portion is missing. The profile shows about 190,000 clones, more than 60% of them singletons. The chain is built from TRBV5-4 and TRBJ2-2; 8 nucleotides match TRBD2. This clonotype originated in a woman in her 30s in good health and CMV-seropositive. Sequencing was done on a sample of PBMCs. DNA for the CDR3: TGTGCCAGCAGCTCTCCGGGACTAGTTAACACCGGGGAGCTGTTTTTT. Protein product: CASSSPGLVNTGELFF.